These T cell receptor beta chains were read from a single sample in a study of Ad26.COV2.S vaccination and SARS-CoV-2 variants. Assay used: immunoSEQ multiplex PCR; TCRdb lists only in-frame clones, some missing. The sample has 180,000 or so clones; approximately 90% are singletons. The sample consisted of peripheral blood, taken after recovery from COVID-19. Receptors originate from a human donor who had recovered from COVID-19. Each CDR3 is given with its conserved first and last residue. Each record gives: J gene, CDR3 length, D gene, clone size, V gene, CDR3 protein, CDR3 DNA. D genes are given only for firm matches. Not all rows give a size; the values are once, few, many and, for expanded clones, a class.

TRBJ1-2,15,NA,NA,TRBV9,CASSVDPSSSYGYTF,TGTGCCAGCAGCGTAGATCCGTCCTCTTCTTATGGCTACACCTTC
TRBJ2-5,19,TRBD2,once,TRBV4-2,CASSQTPGLAGDAGETQYF,TGTGCCAGCAGCCAAACTCCGGGACTAGCGGGAGACGCAGGAGAGACCCAGTACTTC
TRBJ1-1,13,NA,NA,TRBV11-2,CASRLTENTEAFF,TGTGCCAGCAGACTTACAGAGAACACTGAAGCTTTCTTT
TRBJ2-1,16,TRBD2,once,TRBV11-2,CASSLLGGGSYNEQFF,TGTGCCAGCAGCTTACTTGGGGGGGGATCCTACAATGAGCAGTTCTTC
TRBJ2-5,14,TRBD2,NA,TRBV5-6,CASSLTGGRETQYF,TGTGCCAGCAGCCTGACGGGGGGACGGGAGACCCAGTACTTC
TRBJ2-7,13,NA,once,TRBV12-3/TRBV12-4,CASSSLASYEQYF,TGTGCCAGCAGCTCTCTAGCGAGTTACGAGCAGTACTTC
TRBJ1-5,14,TRBD1,NA,TRBV2,CASRKGDRLQPQHF,TGTGCCAGCAGAAAAGGGGACAGACTACAGCCCCAGCATTTT
TRBJ1-1,15,TRBD1,NA,TRBV5-1,CASSFGTGGDMRAFF,TGCGCCAGCAGCTTTGGTACAGGGGGTGATATGAGAGCTTTCTTT
TRBJ2-2,15,NA,NA,TRBV6-5,CASSYVWGLGGELFF,TGTGCCAGCAGTTACGTGTGGGGCTTGGGCGGGGAGCTGTTTTTT
TRBJ1-1,14,NA,NA,TRBV18,CASSPGRVNTEAFF,TGTGCCAGCTCACCGGGACGTGTGAACACTGAAGCTTTCTTT
TRBJ2-2,13,NA,NA,TRBV7-3,CASGESGTGELFF,TGTGCCAGCGGGGAGTCGGGGACCGGGGAGCTGTTTTTT
TRBJ1-1,14,NA,NA,TRBV19,CASSIAQSGTEAFF,TGTGCCAGTAGTATCGCCCAGTCCGGCACTGAAGCTTTCTTT
TRBJ1-6,16,TRBD1,NA,TRBV6-5,CASSYSGTGGNSPLHF,TGTGCCAGCAGTTACTCCGGGACAGGGGGGAATTCACCCCTCCACTTT
TRBJ2-3,12,NA,NA,TRBV7-9,CASSFFEDTQYF,TGTGCCAGCAGCTTTTTTGAAGATACGCAGTATTTT
TRBJ2-7,14,NA,NA,TRBV5-1,CASSFGGRVYEQYF,TGCGCCAGCAGCTTCGGGGGTAGGGTCTACGAGCAGTACTTC
TRBJ2-1,13,NA,NA,TRBV3-1/TRBV3-2,CASSRTGNNEQFF,TGTGCCAGCAGCCGAACAGGGAACAATGAGCAGTTCTTC
TRBJ1-1,13,NA,NA,TRBV4-1,CASSQKLNTEAFF,TGCGCCAGCAGCCAAAAACTGAACACTGAAGCTTTCTTT
TRBJ2-6,16,NA,NA,TRBV7-3,CASSLLGSSGANVLTF,TGTGCCAGCAGCCTTTTGGGATCATCTGGGGCCAACGTCCTGACTTTC
TRBJ1-5,15,TRBD1,NA,TRBV7-8,CASSPRTGGQQPQHF,TGTGCCAGCAGCCCCAGGACAGGGGGCCAACAGCCCCAGCATTTT
TRBJ1-5,15,NA,NA,TRBV10-3,CAISEGGQRNQPQHF,TGTGCCATCAGTGAGGGGGGTCAGCGCAATCAGCCCCAGCATTTT
TRBJ2-1,14,TRBD2,NA,TRBV27,CASSSSGAYNEQFF,TGTGCCAGCAGTTCCAGCGGGGCCTACAATGAGCAGTTCTTC
TRBJ2-5,12,NA,NA,TRBV6-5,CASSPLGETQYF,TGTGCCAGCAGTCCTTTGGGGGAGACCCAGTACTTC
TRBJ2-1,11,NA,NA,TRBV10-3,CAISESLGMFF,TGTGCCATCAGTGAGTCACTCGGGATGTTCTTC
TRBJ2-1,15,TRBD2,NA,TRBV7-9,CASSLDRTSGRSVFF,TGTGCCAGCAGCTTAGATCGGACTAGCGGGAGAAGTGTATTCTTC
TRBJ2-3,12,NA,NA,TRBV3-1/TRBV3-2,CASSFQSSGEYF,TGTGCCAGCAGTTTCCAGTCTTCTGGCGAGTATTTT
TRBJ1-4,17,NA,few,TRBV4-2,CASSRVIDSATNEKLFF,TGTGCCAGCAGCCGGGTGATAGACTCGGCAACTAATGAAAAACTGTTTTTT
TRBJ2-5,13,TRBD2,NA,TRBV19,CASSPGTSRTQYF,TGTGCCAGTAGCCCCGGGACTAGCCGGACCCAGTACTTC
TRBJ1-3,14,NA,few,TRBV18,CASSPEVRGNTIYF,TGTGCCAGCTCTCCGGAAGTGAGGGGAAACACCATATATTTT
TRBJ1-3,14,NA,NA,TRBV9,CASSAGTSGNTIYF,TGTGCCAGCAGCGCTGGGACTTCTGGAAACACCATATATTTT
TRBJ2-7,14,TRBD1,NA,TRBV3-1/TRBV3-2,CASGRGQRINEQYF,TGTGCCAGCGGAAGGGGACAGCGAATTAACGAGCAGTACTTC
TRBJ1-5,15,NA,NA,TRBV4-1,CASSFGGMGNQPQHF,TGCGCCAGCAGTTTCGGGGGCATGGGCAATCAGCCCCAGCATTTT
TRBJ1-1,12,TRBD1,NA,TRBV5-1,CASSFQGEWAFF,TGCGCCAGCAGCTTCCAGGGGGAATGGGCTTTCTTT
TRBJ2-7,17,NA,NA,TRBV13,CASSLLAVVLGDYEQYF,TGTGCCAGCAGCTTATTGGCCGTCGTTCTGGGGGACTACGAGCAGTACTTC
TRBJ2-1,13,NA,NA,TRBV3-1/TRBV3-2,CASSQGRVYEQFF,TGTGCCAGCAGCCAAGGGAGGGTGTATGAGCAGTTCTTC
TRBJ2-1,13,NA,NA,TRBV7-9,CASSLTQGSEQFF,TGTGCCAGCAGTTTGACTCAGGGTAGCGAGCAGTTCTTC
TRBJ1-5,16,NA,NA,TRBV7-9,CASSLGSGGARQPQHF,TGTGCCAGCAGCTTAGGCTCCGGTGGGGCACGGCAGCCCCAGCATTTT
TRBJ2-3,15,TRBD2,NA,TRBV7-9,CASRPTSGRGHTQYF,TGTGCCAGCAGGCCAACTAGCGGGAGGGGCCATACGCAGTATTTT
TRBJ1-6,13,TRBD1,NA,TRBV5-6,CASSAGQNSPLHF,TGTGCCAGCAGCGCGGGACAGAATTCACCCCTCCACTTT
TRBJ1-2,15,TRBD1,NA,TRBV7-2,CASSSDRGQGYGYTF,TGTGCCAGCAGCTCTGACAGGGGGCAAGGCTATGGCTACACCTTC
TRBJ2-3,13,TRBD2,NA,TRBV9,CASERGGHDTQYF,TGTGCCAGTGAGCGGGGGGGCCACGATACGCAGTATTTT